This T cell receptor (beta chain) was captured by sequencing in a study of blood T cell repertoires in COVID-19. Overall study context: COVID-19 samples from acute and convalescent phases originated in the United States, Italy and Spain. From T cells, B-cell-depleted T cells, or PBMCs came the material, which was cDNA or gDNA.

Authors' analysis steps: Amplification of reference gene primers provided the estimated nucleated cell counts. The method was immunoSEQ multiplex PCR; TCRdb's version includes in-frame clones alone and lacks a portion of them. V and J calls and clone size are those listed in that table; D and trimming were worked out from the DNA. The top ten clones hold approximately 5% of a sample with 140,000 to 150,000 clones, 65% to 85% of them seen once. This sequence originates from a woman aged 45-59 years with acute or convalescent COVID-19. Material for sequencing was peripheral blood.

CDR3 DNA: TGTGCCAGCAGCCAGAGTACTAGACAAGCTTTCTTT. Translating it yields CASSQSTRQAFF. The V and J genes are TRBV4-2 and TRBJ1-1; D gene uncertain. V dropped 3 bases and J dropped 9 bases, with 11 bases sitting between them. The germline V gene has CDR1 LGHNA and CDR2 YNFKEQ. The CDR3 spans 12 residues.